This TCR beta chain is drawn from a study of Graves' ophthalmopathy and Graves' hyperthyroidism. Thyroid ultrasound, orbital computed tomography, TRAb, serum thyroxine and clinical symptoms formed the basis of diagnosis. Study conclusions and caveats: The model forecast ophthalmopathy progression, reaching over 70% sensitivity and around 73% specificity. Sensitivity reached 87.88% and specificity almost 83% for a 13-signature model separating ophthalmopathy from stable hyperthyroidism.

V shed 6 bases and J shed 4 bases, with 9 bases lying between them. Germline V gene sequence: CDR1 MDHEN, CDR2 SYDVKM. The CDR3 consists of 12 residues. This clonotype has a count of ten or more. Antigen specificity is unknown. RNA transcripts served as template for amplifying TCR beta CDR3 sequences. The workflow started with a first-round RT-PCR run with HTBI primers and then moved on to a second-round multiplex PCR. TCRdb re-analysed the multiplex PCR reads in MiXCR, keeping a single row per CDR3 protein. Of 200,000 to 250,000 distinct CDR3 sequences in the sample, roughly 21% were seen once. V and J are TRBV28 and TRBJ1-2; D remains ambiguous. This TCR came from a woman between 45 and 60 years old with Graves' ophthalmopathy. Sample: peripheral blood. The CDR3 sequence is CASSPRSYGYTF. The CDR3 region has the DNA TGTGCCAGCAGCCCCCGGAGCTATGGCTACACCTTC.